The entry below gives a single T cell receptor (beta chain) sequence along with its context. No antigen is known for it. There are no base qualities to consult, and no much larger clone falls within one base. The data originate from a study of regulatory T cells in long-lasting Graves disease (dated by TCRdb to about 2021). Context from the whole study: Patients with newly diagnosed Graves' disease had been on antithyroid drugs for under 3 months. TCR sequencing covered roughly 13 persistent and about 20 newly diagnosed Graves' disease patients, 33 samples in total. The study was conducted in China and was registered as a clinical trial. Patients with persistent Graves' disease were compared with patients with newly diagnosed Graves' disease using TCR sequencing and RNA sequencing of peripheral blood. Findings and caveats that apply to the study as a whole: Patients with persistent disease shared more public clonotypes (around 2,500) than newly diagnosed patients did (about 1,000). Sequencing and analysis were limited to the TCR beta chain. Compared with newly diagnosed patients, patients with persistent Graves' disease had lower TCR Shannon entropy and fewer highly expanded clones, which suggests clonal expansion. The study examined only peripheral blood because the primary lesion, thyroid tissue, could not be accessed. The authors noted that the small sample size was a limitation that may lower accuracy.

Libraries came from multiplex PCR. The sequencer was an Illumina HiSeq 4000. CDR3 regions were amplified by Arm-PCR with iRepertoire HTBI primers to construct TCR beta libraries. Before sequencing, the PCR products underwent gel purification. The study's own analysis went as follows. A total of some 60 TRBV and 14 TRBJ segments were identified across samples and were used for gene usage analysis of CDR3 amino acid clonotypes. COPE and FqMerger were used to merge the filtered high-quality paired reads into contigs. BLAST was used to align contigs to the IMGT TRBV, TRBD and TRBJ reference genes, and CDR3 was defined following IMGT. Clonotypes above 0.1% frequency were classified as highly expanded clones. Repertoire diversity was measured by Shannon entropy, and V-J evenness by the Gini coefficient. A clonotype found in more than one individual was treated as public. TCRdb reprocessed the public reads (quality trimming at Q25 with fastp, clone calling with MiXCR) and kept in-frame beta chains. Every entry covers one CDR3 protein and lists the most common genes and DNA from its rows. These V and J calls derive from TCRdb rather than the authors' analysis. The sample table contains just over 600,000 distinct CDR3 sequences; only one count was recorded for around 17% of them. The ten biggest clones cover approximately 20% of the sample.

The time point tag for this specimen amounts to: newly diagnosed GD, antithyroid drugs for less than 3 months. For both TCR sequencing and RNA sequencing, RNA was extracted from PBMCs in TRIzol. The diagnosis of Graves' disease was made according to American Thyroid Association guidelines. The patients came from an endocrinology department in Xi'an, China. Each patient gave roughly 10 milliliters of peripheral blood, collected in an EDTA anticoagulant tube. Ficoll Paque Plus density gradient separation was used to isolate PBMCs, and no additional T cell sorting was done. RNA quality was checked with an Agilent 2100 Bioanalyzer and agarose gel, and concentration with a NanoDrop 2000. This sample was also put to use in a study of T cells in Graves' hyperthyroidism and ophthalmopathy. Taken from the second paper: A patient counted as having stable Graves' hyperthyroidism if no progression to ophthalmopathy occurred over 18 months of follow-up. The hyperthyroidism patients were between 18 and 65 years old and newly diagnosed, with a disease duration of less than 2 months. Patients with uncontrolled infections, other autoimmune diseases, pregnancy or lactation were excluded. Diagnoses were based on clinical symptoms, serum thyroxine and TRAb, thyroid ultrasound and orbital computed tomography. For the first round of RT-PCR on the TCR CDR3, the HTBI primer set was used together with the Qiagen OneStep RT-PCR kit. Most expanded thyroid clonotypes (frequency above 0.001) were also detected in blood, suggesting blood repertoires may reflect thyroid immune responses. A model built on a 13 V-J signature distinguished ophthalmopathy from stable hyperthyroidism, reaching 85% to 90% sensitivity and about 81% specificity in cross-validation and 80%/75% in testing. During validation, the model predicted progression to ophthalmopathy a median of around 7 months ahead of onset, with around 70% sensitivity and roughly 75% specificity. To identify TCR V-J signatures that set the groups apart, the researchers used a discovery cohort of 95 to 100 patients, made up of some 41 with Graves' ophthalmopathy and around 58 with stable Graves' hyperthyroidism. Prospective prediction of ophthalmopathy was tested in an independent validation cohort of 18 to 20 hyperthyroidism patients and 15 to 17 patients who later progressed to ophthalmopathy. The approximately 95 discovery patients were divided at random into training and test sets in a 7:3 ratio. In addition, the study compared T-cell repertoires in thyroid tissue and in blood from roughly 6 Graves' hyperthyroidism patients. After sampling, hyperthyroidism patients received methimazole starting at 30 mg daily, and ophthalmopathy patients received high-dose intravenous methylprednisolone. Libraries were constructed in a second round of multiplex PCR, after which size selection and purification were carried out. Sequencing of the libraries was done on an Illumina HiSeq2000 using paired-end 100 bp reads. SOAPnuke was used to process the raw data, throwing out any read that contained adapters or uncalled bases, had a mean Phred below 15, or lacked an exact constant-primer or identifier match. COPE v1.2.5 was used to merge high-quality paired reads, and clonotypes were defined as unique nucleotide sequences. MiTCR v1.1 was used to align clonotypes to the IMGT TRBV, TRBD and TRBJ reference segments. Only V-J combinations with frequency above 0.0001, covering about 99% of repertoires, were analysed. A TCS score was defined as the ratio of F50 (clonal expansion) to E x V (chaos), with BLOSUM62-based TCRdist applied between CDR3 peptides within each V-J. Welch's t-statistics and random forest reduced 450 to 600 V-J features to some 14, which were used in a naive Bayes classifier (R e1071). Sample size was not statistically predetermined, and blinding of investigators to group allocation was not performed. According to the paper, TCR Vbeta CDR3 sequencing was carried out on 135 peripheral blood samples, which came from some 41 ophthalmopathy, 70 to 80 hyperthyroidism and 17 progressor patients.

This specimen consisted of peripheral blood mononuclear cells (PBMCs), obtained at new diagnosis, from a patient treated with antithyroid drugs. The TCR was taken from a woman aged 25 to 39 with Graves disease. Donor details come from another sample of the same person, matched by shared clones.

The CDR3 in this case is CASSSLFPAGDGYTF. Here is the DNA: TGTGCCAGTAGTAGTTTGTTCCCGGCAGGGGATGGCTACACCTTC. The receptor chain draws on TRBV19 and TRBJ1-2; a weak D assignment points to TRBD1 (6 bases agree). V drops 4 bases and J drops 6 bases, leaving 18 bases in between. Counted from cysteine to phenylalanine, this CDR3 has 15 amino acids. Just CDR3 DNA is preserved here, 45 bases in frame from base 1. The germline V gene (reference sequence) specifies LNHDA as CDR1 and SQIVND as CDR2.